The sequence of this TCR beta chain was determined in a study of T cell responses to AZD1222 COVID-19 vaccine. Study-wide context: Some second doses came at about 4 weeks and others at about 12 weeks; these were pooled.

TCRdb's table, derived via immunoSEQ multiplex PCR, lists solely in-frame clones and lacks some. The sample contains more than 100,000 clones, over 80% of which appear only once. Broader study findings: Mostly white British, mostly female donors; authors suggested clonal diversity may be underestimated. Nearly half of unique spike-specific TCRs reportedly avoided B.1.351 and B.1.1.7 mutated regions.

As regards this clone: Antigen: not known.

Trimming stripped 2 bases from V and 3 bases from J, with 17 bases between. The CDR3 runs to 17 residues. Germline CDR1 LNHDA, CDR2 SQIVND (reference sequence). The sequence derives from an adult in good health. The sample consisted of peripheral blood, taken on day 0 of AZD1222 vaccination. The rearrangement uses TRBV19 and TRBJ2-1, with a weak D call TRBD2 (7 bases). CDR3: CASSILGGGSFYNEQFF. CDR3 DNA sequence: TGTGCCAGTAGTATACTGGGGGGCGGGAGTTTCTACAATGAGCAGTTCTTC.